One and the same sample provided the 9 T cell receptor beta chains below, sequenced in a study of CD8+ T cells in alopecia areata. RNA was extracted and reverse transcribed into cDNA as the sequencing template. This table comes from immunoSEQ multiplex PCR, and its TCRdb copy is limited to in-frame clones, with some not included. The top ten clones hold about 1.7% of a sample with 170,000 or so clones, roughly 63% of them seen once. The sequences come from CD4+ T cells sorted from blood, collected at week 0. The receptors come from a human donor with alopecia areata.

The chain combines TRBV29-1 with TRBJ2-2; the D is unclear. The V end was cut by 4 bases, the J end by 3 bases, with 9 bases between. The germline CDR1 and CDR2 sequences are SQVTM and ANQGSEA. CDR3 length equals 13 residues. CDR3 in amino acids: CSVGRSHTGELFF. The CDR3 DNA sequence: TGCAGCGTTGGTAGAAGCCACACCGGGGAGCTGTTTTTT.

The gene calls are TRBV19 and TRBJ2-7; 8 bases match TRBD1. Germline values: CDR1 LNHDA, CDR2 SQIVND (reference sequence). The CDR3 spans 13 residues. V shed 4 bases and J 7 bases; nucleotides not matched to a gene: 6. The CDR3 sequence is CASSTDRGKEQYF. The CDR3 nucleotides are TGTGCCAGTAGTACCGACAGGGGAAAGGAGCAGTACTTC.

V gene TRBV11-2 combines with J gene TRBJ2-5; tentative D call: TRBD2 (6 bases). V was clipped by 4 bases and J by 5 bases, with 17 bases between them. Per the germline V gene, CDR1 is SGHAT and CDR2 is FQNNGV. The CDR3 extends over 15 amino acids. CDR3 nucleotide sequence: TGTGCCAGCAGCTGGAGGCTGGGACTGACCGAGACCCAGTACTTC. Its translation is CASSWRLGLTETQYF.

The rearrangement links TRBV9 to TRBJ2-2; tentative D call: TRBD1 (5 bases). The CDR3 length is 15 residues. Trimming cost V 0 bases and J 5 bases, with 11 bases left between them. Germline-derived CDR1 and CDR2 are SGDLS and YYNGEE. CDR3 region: CASSVVTGGTGELFF. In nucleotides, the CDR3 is TGTGCCAGCAGCGTAGTAACAGGCGGAACCGGGGAGCTGTTTTTT.

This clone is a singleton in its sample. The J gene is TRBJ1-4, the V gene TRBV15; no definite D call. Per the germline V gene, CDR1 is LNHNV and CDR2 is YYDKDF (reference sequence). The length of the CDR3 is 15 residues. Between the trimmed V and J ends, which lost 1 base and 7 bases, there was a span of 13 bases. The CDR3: CATSRVNTIGEKLFF. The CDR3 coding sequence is TGTGCCACCAGCAGAGTCAACACTATCGGTGAAAAACTGTTTTTT.

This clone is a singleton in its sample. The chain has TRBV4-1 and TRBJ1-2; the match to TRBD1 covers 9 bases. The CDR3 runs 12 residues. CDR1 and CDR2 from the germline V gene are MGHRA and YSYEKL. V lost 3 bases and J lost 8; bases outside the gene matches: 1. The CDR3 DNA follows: TGCGCCAGCAGCCAGGACAGGGGCGGCTACACCTTC. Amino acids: CASSQDRGGYTF.

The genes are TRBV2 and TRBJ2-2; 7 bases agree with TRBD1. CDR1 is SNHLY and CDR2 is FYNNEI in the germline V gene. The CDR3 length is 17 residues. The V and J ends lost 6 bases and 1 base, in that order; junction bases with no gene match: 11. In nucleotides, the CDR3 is TGTGCCAGCAGCCCGACTCCGGGACAGAGGAACACCGGGGAGCTGTTTTTT. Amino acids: CASSPTPGQRNTGELFF.

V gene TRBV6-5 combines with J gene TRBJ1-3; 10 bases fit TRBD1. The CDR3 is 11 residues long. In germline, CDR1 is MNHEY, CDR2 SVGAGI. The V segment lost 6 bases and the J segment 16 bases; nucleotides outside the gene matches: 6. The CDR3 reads CASRTGTGEYF. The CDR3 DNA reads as TGTGCCAGCAGGACCGGGACAGGGGAGTATTTT.

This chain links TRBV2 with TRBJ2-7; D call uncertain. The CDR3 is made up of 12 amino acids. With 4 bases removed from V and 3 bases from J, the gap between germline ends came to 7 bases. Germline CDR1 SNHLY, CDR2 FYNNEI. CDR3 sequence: CASSGLNYEQYF. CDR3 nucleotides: TGTGCCAGCAGTGGCCTAAACTACGAGCAGTACTTC.